This T cell receptor beta chain was identified in a study of neurological immune-mediated disorders. The cDNA was synthesized by 5'RACE incorporating 10-nucleotide random UMIs. Sequencing runs each yielded over 180 million TCR-beta sequences from 15-18 subjects. Using its own MiXCR run on the 5' RACE reads, TCRdb lists one record per CDR3 protein. The sample consists of fewer than 35,000 distinct CDR3 sequences, around 4.5% of them appearing once. This clonotype has at least ten counts. Its antigen is unidentified. The CDR3 contains 14 residues. Trimming shortened V by 3 bases and J by 5 bases, and 11 bases separated the two germline ends. The study drew its healthy controls from blood bank volunteers in Maryland, USA. Overall study results and limits: HTLV-1-associated myelopathy displayed the greatest TCR clonal expansion, and multiple sclerosis exhibited the smallest, lower than that of healthy controls.

The sample was PBMCs. This receptor was identified in a man aged 18 to 30 in good health. The chain uses TRBV12-3 or TRBV12-4 and TRBJ1-5; a possible D gene is TRBD1 (5 bases). CDR3 nucleotide sequence: TGTGCCAGCAGTTTCGGGGGGAGTGATCAGCCCCAGCATTTT. It encodes CASSFGGSDQPQHF.